This entry is about one T cell receptor (beta chain). Its antigen is unidentified. Clones were sequenced by immunoSEQ multiplex PCR, and TCRdb holds only the in-frame ones, with some missing. The sample shows around 1.9 million clones, just over 90% of them seen only once. CDR3 size: 13 residues. Germline V gives CDR1 PRHDT, CDR2 FYEKMQ (reference sequence). Trimming pared 0 bases from V and 9 bases from J, leaving 11 bases between. Positive CCR7 selection of CD45RO-negative cells yielded the naive CD8 cells, and terminally differentiated effector memory CD45RA+ cells were excluded. This specimen belongs to a study of shared clonotypes between healthy human individuals. Study in general: Per donor, three plates held CD4 naive cells, three held CD4 memory, two held CD8 naive and one held CD8 memory.

Points from the study as a whole: The genetic and exposure-history diversity represented was limited by few donors.

The sample consisted of naive CD8+ T cells from PBMCs. The V and J genes are TRBV13 and TRBJ1-2; tentative D call: TRBD1 (5 bases). This receptor was obtained from a man aged 18 to 29 in good health. Some clones in this sample may be carry-over from other donors' samples. The CDR3 is CASSLGEGPRYTF. CDR3 bases: TGTGCCAGCAGCTTAGGTGAGGGACCCCGCTACACCTTC.